Listed below are T cell receptor beta chains from one sample, sequenced in a study of cytomegalovirus exposure and HLA in healthy donors. Sequenced by immunoSEQ multiplex PCR; TCRdb stores in-frame clones only, minus some. There are 84,000 or so clones in the sample; 79% occur only once, and approximately 2.8% lies in the top ten. The specimen sequenced was PBMCs. The receptors originated from a man under 40 in good health and CMV-seronegative. The CDR3 runs from the conserved cysteine through the conserved F or W. A D gene is named only where the DNA matches it firmly. Clone sizes are given selectively: once, few, many, or a class where the clone is expanded.

size,J,V,D,DNA,CDR3
NA,TRBJ1-1,TRBV5-6,NA,TGTGCCAGCAGCTTGATGACGCGCGGACCGACAGGAGACACTGAAGCTTTCTTT,CASSLMTRGPTGDTEAFF
NA,TRBJ2-7,TRBV7-8,TRBD1,TGTGCCAGCAGCTTAGGGGGACAGGCCTCCTACGAGCAGTACTTC,CASSLGGQASYEQYF
NA,TRBJ2-7,TRBV30,NA,TGTGCCTGGAGTGTTCCGACCGGGTACGAGCAGTACTTC,CAWSVPTGYEQYF
NA,TRBJ1-2,TRBV28,NA,TGTGCCAGCAGTTTGACCAGGCAGAACTATGGCTACACCTTC,CASSLTRQNYGYTF
NA,TRBJ1-6,TRBV5-1,NA,TGCGCCAGCAGTTCCGGACAAGAAATGTCACCCCTCCACTTT,CASSSGQEMSPLHF
NA,TRBJ2-3,TRBV5-4,NA,TGTGCCAGCAGCTTGGCCCCCCAGGGGAGGGGAGATACGCAGTATTTT,CASSLAPQGRGDTQYF
NA,TRBJ1-1,TRBV10-3,TRBD1,TGTGCCATCAGTGAAGACAGGGGAACTGAAGCTTTCTTT,CAISEDRGTEAFF
NA,TRBJ2-3,TRBV7-9,NA,TGTGCCAGCAGCTTATCCCTCGGGAGCACAGATACGCAGTATTTT,CASSLSLGSTDTQYF
once,TRBJ2-3,TRBV4-3,TRBD2,TGCGCCAGCAGCCAGAATGGGGGACTAGCGGGGGATACGCAGTATTTT,CASSQNGGLAGDTQYF
NA,TRBJ2-4,TRBV6-4,TRBD1,TGTGCCAGCGGCTACAGGGGGCGAGGCAAAAACATTCAGTACTTC,CASGYRGRGKNIQYF